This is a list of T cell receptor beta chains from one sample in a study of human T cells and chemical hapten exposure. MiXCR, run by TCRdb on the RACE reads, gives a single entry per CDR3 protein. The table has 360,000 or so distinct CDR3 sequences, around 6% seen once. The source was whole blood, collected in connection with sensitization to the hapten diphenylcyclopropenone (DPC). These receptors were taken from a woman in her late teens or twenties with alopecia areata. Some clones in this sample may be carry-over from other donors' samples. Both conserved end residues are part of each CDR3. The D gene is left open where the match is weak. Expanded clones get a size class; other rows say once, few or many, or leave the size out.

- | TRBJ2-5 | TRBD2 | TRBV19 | CASSIRLAAVTETQYF | TGTGCCAGTAGTATACGGCTAGCGGCGGTCACAGAGACCCAGTACTTC
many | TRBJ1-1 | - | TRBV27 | CASRGFGSTEAFF | TGTGCCAGCAGGGGATTTGGTTCCACTGAAGCTTTCTTT
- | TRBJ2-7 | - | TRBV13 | CASSADGGVNEQYF | TGTGCCAGCAGCGCGGACGGGGGAGTGAACGAGCAGTACTTC
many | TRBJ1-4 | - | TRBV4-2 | CASSQTQGSEKLFF | TGTGCCAGCAGCCAAACACAGGGCAGCGAAAAACTGTTTTTT
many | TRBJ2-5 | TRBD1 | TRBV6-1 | CASSESAGGMETQYF | TGTGCCAGCAGTGAATCGGCAGGGGGCATGGAGACCCAGTACTTC
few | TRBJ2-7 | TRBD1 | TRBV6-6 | CASSYETGPHEQYF | TGTGCCAGCAGTTATGAGACAGGGCCTCACGAGCAGTACTTC
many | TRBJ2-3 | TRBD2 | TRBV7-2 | CASSQQRGFTDTQYF | TGTGCCAGCAGCCAACAGCGGGGGTTCACAGATACGCAGTATTTT
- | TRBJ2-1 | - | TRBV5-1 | CASSLYGRAYNEQFF | TGCGCCAGCAGCCTCTATGGCAGGGCCTACAATGAGCAGTTCTTC
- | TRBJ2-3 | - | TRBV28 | CASSLLMNTQYF | TGTGCCAGCAGTTTATTGATGAATACGCAGTATTTT
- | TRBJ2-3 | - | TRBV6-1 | CASSEIIEGTDTQYF | TGTGCCAGCAGTGAAATCATTGAAGGTACAGATACGCAGTATTTT
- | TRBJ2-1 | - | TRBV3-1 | CASSQSLPNEQFF | TGTGCCAGCAGCCAATCACTTCCTAATGAGCAGTTCTTC
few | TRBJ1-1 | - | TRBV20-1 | CSARVLAGASSGTEAFF | TGCAGTGCTAGAGTCTTAGCGGGGGCCTCGTCCGGCACTGAAGCTTTCTTT
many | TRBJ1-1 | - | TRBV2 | CASSDMDTDTEAFF | TGTGCCAGCAGTGATATGGACACGGACACTGAAGCTTTCTTT
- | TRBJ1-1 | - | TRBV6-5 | CASSYSQLMNTEAFF | TGTGCCAGCAGCTACTCACAGCTAATGAACACTGAAGCTTTCTTT
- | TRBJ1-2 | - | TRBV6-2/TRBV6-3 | CASSHQEYNSFGYTF | TGTGCCAGCAGCCACCAAGAATACAATTCGTTTGGCTACACCTTC
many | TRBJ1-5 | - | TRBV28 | CASSQSGAGGNQPQHF | TGTGCCAGCAGCCAGTCAGGGGCGGGGGGCAATCAGCCCCAGCATTTT
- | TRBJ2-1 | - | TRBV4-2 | CASSQDRGRDNEQFF | TGTGCCAGCAGCCAAGATCGGGGCAGGGACAATGAGCAGTTCTTC
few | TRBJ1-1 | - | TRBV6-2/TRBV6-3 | CASSYPIGGNTEAFF | TGTGCCAGCAGTTATCCGATTGGGGGAAACACTGAAGCTTTCTTT
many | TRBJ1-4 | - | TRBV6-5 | CASSRGGEKLFF | TGTGCCAGCAGTCGGGGAGGGGAAAAACTGTTTTTT
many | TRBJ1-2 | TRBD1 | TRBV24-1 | CATSDGTGGEFGGYTF | TGTGCCACCAGTGATGGGACAGGGGGAGAGTTTGGGGGCTACACCTTC
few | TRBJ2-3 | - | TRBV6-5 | CASRPPGTDTQYF | TGTGCCAGCAGGCCCCCGGGGACAGATACGCAGTATTTT
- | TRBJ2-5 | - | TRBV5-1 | CASRKGRGGLETQYF | TGCGCCAGCCGCAAAGGTAGGGGGGGCCTGGAGACCCAGTACTTC
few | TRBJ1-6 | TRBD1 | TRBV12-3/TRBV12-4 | CASGTGYNSPLHF | TGTGCCTCCGGGACAGGGTATAATTCACCCCTCCACTTT
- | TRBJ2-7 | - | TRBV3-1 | CASSQEPHYEQYF | TGTGCCAGCAGCCAAGAGCCCCATTACGAGCAGTACTTC
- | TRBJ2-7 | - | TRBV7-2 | CASSLSASPYEQYF | TGTGCCAGCAGCTTATCTGCCTCTCCCTACGAGCAGTACTTC
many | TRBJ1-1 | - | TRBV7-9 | CASSPGPVSNTEAFF | TGTGCCAGCAGTCCCGGTCCGGTTTCGAACACTGAAGCTTTCTTT
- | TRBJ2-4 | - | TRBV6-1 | CASRARAHGPIAKNIQYF | TGTGCCAGCAGGGCTCGGGCCCACGGGCCGATAGCCAAAAACATTCAGTACTTC
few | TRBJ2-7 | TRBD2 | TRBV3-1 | CASSHRDYSYEQYF | TGTGCCAGCAGCCATAGGGACTACTCCTACGAGCAGTACTTC
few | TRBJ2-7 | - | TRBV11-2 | CASSLDQGNGGYEQYF | TGTGCCAGCAGCTTAGATCAGGGGAACGGAGGCTACGAGCAGTACTTC
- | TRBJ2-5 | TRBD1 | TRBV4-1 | CASSQPNTGEETQYF | TGCGCCAGCAGCCAACCCAATACAGGGGAAGAGACCCAGTACTTC
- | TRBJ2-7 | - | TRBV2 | CADLPDKSSYEQYF | TGTGCCGACCTTCCAGACAAGAGCTCCTACGAGCAGTACTTC
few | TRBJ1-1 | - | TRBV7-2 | CASSPRGGRNTEAFF | TGTGCCAGCAGCCCACGAGGGGGGAGGAACACTGAAGCTTTCTTT
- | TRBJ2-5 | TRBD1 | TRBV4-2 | CASSQDFPPTGQGAEETQYF | TGTGCCAGCAGCCAAGATTTCCCCCCCACGGGACAGGGGGCAGAAGAGACCCAGTACTTC
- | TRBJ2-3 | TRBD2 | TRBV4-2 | CASSREGTTSADTQYF | TGTGCCAGCAGCCGGGAGGGAACAACCAGCGCAGATACGCAGTATTTT
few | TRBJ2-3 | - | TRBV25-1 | CASSGQMDTQYF | TGTGCCAGCAGTGGCCAGATGGATACGCAGTATTTT
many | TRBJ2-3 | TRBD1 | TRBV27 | CASSLGTGLNTDTQYF | TGTGCCAGCAGTTTGGGGACAGGGCTCAATACAGATACGCAGTATTTT
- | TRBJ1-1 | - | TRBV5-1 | CASSLASRGLNTEAFF | TGCGCCAGCAGCTTGGCCTCTAGGGGCCTGAACACTGAAGCTTTCTTT
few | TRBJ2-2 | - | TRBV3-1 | CASSQGTSVKGLFF | TGTGCCAGCAGCCAAGGGACTTCCGTCAAGGGCCTGTTTTTT
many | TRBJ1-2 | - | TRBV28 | CASSLEFGYGYTF | TGTGCCAGCAGTTTAGAATTCGGCTATGGCTACACCTTC
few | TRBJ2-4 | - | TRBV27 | CASSFPLGGGTKNIQYF | TGTGCCAGCAGTTTCCCCCTGGGGGGCGGAACCAAAAACATTCAGTACTTC
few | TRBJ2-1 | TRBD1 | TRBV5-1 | CASSLVRGRGYLNEQFF | TGCGCCAGCAGCTTGGTTAGGGGCAGGGGGTACTTGAATGAGCAGTTCTTC
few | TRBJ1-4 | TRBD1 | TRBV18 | CASSRDRGSEKLFF | TGTGCCAGCTCACGGGACAGGGGGAGTGAAAAACTGTTTTTT
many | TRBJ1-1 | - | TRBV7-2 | CASSPSRGQEAFF | TGTGCCAGCAGCCCGAGCCGTGGACAGGAAGCTTTCTTT
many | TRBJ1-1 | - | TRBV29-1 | CSVEGTDRLEAFF | TGCAGCGTTGAAGGGACAGATAGACTTGAAGCTTTCTTT
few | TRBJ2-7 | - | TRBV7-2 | CASSLALVYEQYF | TGTGCCAGCAGCTTAGCTCTAGTCTACGAGCAGTACTTC
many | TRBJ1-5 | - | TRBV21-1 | CASSENNGALSNQPQHF | TGTGCCAGCAGCGAAAATAACGGGGCCCTTAGCAATCAGCCCCAGCATTTT
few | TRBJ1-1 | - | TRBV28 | CASSYFVRTGSKGNTEAFF | TGTGCCAGCAGTTATTTCGTTAGAACAGGAAGTAAGGGGAACACTGAAGCTTTCTTT
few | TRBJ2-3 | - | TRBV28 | CACSRAFTDTQYF | TGTGCCTGCTCCCGGGCGTTCACAGATACGCAGTATTTT
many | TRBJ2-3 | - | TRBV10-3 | CAISEARTDTQYF | TGTGCCATCAGTGAGGCCCGCACAGATACGCAGTATTTT
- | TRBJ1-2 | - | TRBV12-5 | CASAPWESDGYTF | TGTGCTAGTGCACCTTGGGAGTCAGATGGCTACACCTTC
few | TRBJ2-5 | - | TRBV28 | CASSYLTGNQETQYF | TGTGCCAGCAGTTACCTAACAGGGAACCAAGAGACCCAGTACTTC
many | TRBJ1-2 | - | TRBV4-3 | CASSQVLLGGYGYTF | TGCGCCAGCAGCCAAGTCCTTCTGGGGGGGTATGGCTACACCTTC
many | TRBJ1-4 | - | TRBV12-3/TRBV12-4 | CASSLRPKDEKLFF | TGTGCCAGCAGTTTGAGACCGAAGGATGAAAAACTGTTTTTT